The rows below give T cell receptor beta chains drawn from one sample of a study of PD-1 blockade in mismatch repair-deficient tumors. Assay used: immunoSEQ multiplex PCR; TCRdb lists only in-frame clones, some missing. The sample yields around 100,000 clones, under 90% seen once. The source material was peripheral blood, sampled about eight months after starting pembrolizumab. All receptors come from an adult with mismatch repair-deficient cancer. CDR3s include the opening cysteine and the closing phenylalanine or tryptophan. Fields, in order: V gene, clone size, J gene, D gene, CDR3 DNA, CDR3 protein. D genes are given only for firm matches. Not all rows give a size; the values are once, few, many and, for expanded clones, a class.

>TRBV27|NA|TRBJ1-1|NA
TGTGCCAGCAGTTTATCGAGTGCAGGGGCCACGAACACTGAAGCTTTCTTT
CASSLSSAGATNTEAFF
>TRBV7-3|NA|TRBJ1-1|TRBD1
TGTGCCAGCAGCGCCCAGGACAGGGGTATGAACACTGAAGCTTTCTTT
CASSAQDRGMNTEAFF
>TRBV7-6|NA|TRBJ1-2|NA
TGTGCCAGCAGCTTAAATGGGAAAAATGGCTACACCTTC
CASSLNGKNGYTF
>TRBV5-1|NA|TRBJ1-1|NA
TGCGCCAGCAGCCTGCTCTCCGCGAACACTGAAGCTTTCTTT
CASSLLSANTEAFF
>TRBV18|NA|TRBJ2-1|NA
TGTGCCAGCTCGACTTGGGGGCGCTCCTACAATGAGCAGTTCTTC
CASSTWGRSYNEQFF
>TRBV6-1|NA|TRBJ1-2|NA
TGTGCCAGCAGTGAAGGCCTAAACGGGAACTATGGCTACACCTTC
CASSEGLNGNYGYTF
>TRBV5-4|once|TRBJ1-2|TRBD1
TGTGCCAGCAGCTGGCGCCAGGGGGCGCAAAACAACTATGGCTACACCTTC
CASSWRQGAQNNYGYTF
>TRBV7-9|many|TRBJ1-1|NA
TGTGCCAGCAGCTTAGTAACGGACACTGAAGCTTTCTTT
CASSLVTDTEAFF
>TRBV4-3|NA|TRBJ1-1|NA
TGCGCCAGCAGCCAAGGGACAGTGAACACTGAAGCTTTCTTT
CASSQGTVNTEAFF
>TRBV10-3|few|TRBJ2-3|TRBD2
TGTGCCATCAGGGAAGCGGGAGGGGACACAGATACGCAGTATTTT
CAIREAGGDTDTQYF
>TRBV9|NA|TRBJ2-3|NA
TGTGCCAGCGGGTCTAGCACAGATACGCAGTATTTT
CASGSSTDTQYF
>TRBV7-3|NA|TRBJ2-1|NA
TGTGCCAGCAGCCCCGGCAGGGAGTCCGATGAGCAGTTCTTC
CASSPGRESDEQFF
>TRBV10-3|NA|TRBJ1-2|NA
TGTGCCATCACCGAACAGGGAGCTGAAGGCTACACCTTC
CAITEQGAEGYTF
>TRBV4-2|NA|TRBJ2-1|NA
TGTGCCAGCAGCCAAGCTTTCAGCTCCTACAATGAGCAGTTCTTC
CASSQAFSSYNEQFF
>TRBV7-6|NA|TRBJ2-5|NA
TGTGCCAGCAGCATCAGCTGGATTGGATACCAAGAGACCCAGTACTTC
CASSISWIGYQETQYF
>TRBV5-6|NA|TRBJ1-3|NA
TGTGCCAGCAGCTTGGCTGGAAGCTCTGGAAACACCATATATTTT
CASSLAGSSGNTIYF
>TRBV7-3|NA|TRBJ2-7|NA
TGTGCCAGCAGCCGCGAGGGGTCTATATACGAGCAGTACTTC
CASSREGSIYEQYF
>TRBV6-1|NA|TRBJ2-7|NA
TGTGCCAGCAGTGATAGCGGCTACGAGCAGTACTTC
CASSDSGYEQYF
>TRBV27|once|TRBJ2-1|NA
TGTGCCAGCAGTGTCGGGACTTACAATGAGCAGTTCTTC
CASSVGTYNEQFF
>TRBV4-2|NA|TRBJ2-6|TRBD2
TGTGCCAGCAGCCAGCGACTAGCGGGACAAAACTCTGGGGCCAACGTCCTGACTTTC
CASSQRLAGQNSGANVLTF
>TRBV29-1|few|TRBJ1-1|NA
TGCAGCGTGCGCAGGGTGAACACTGAAGCTTTCTTT
CSVRRVNTEAFF
>TRBV5-4|NA|TRBJ1-2|NA
TGTGCCAGCAGCTTGGGAGGCGGGGGCGACTCACATGGCTACACCTTC
CASSLGGGGDSHGYTF
>TRBV10-3|NA|TRBJ2-7|NA
TGTGCCATCCGCAATTCCTACGAGCAGTACTTC
CAIRNSYEQYF
>TRBV6-1|NA|TRBJ1-5|NA
TGTGCCACCCGGGACAAGAATAGCAATCAGCCCCAGCATTTT
CATRDKNSNQPQHF